The 26 T cell receptor beta chains below all came from one sample that was sequenced in a study of blood T cell repertoires in COVID-19. TCRdb keeps only in-frame clones here, not all; method: immunoSEQ multiplex PCR. The repertoire has about 260,000 clones, around 86% of them found once; the top ten carry roughly 5.6%. The specimen was peripheral blood. The receptors here all came from a woman aged 55-75 years with COVID-19, enrolled during active disease.

The CDR3 nucleotides read TGTGCCAGTAGTGTACAGGGTCGCGGCACTGAAGCTTTCTTT. It encodes CASSVQGRGTEAFF. J is TRBJ1-1 and V is TRBV19; D may be TRBD1 (6 bases). V shed 5 bases and J shed 4 bases, with 14 bases lying between them. The germline V gene encodes CDR1 LNHDA and CDR2 SQIVND (reference sequence). The CDR3 totals 14 residues.

The rearrangement uses TRBV6-5 and TRBJ2-1; D not resolved. V dropped 0 bases and J dropped 9 bases, with 6 bases sitting between them. Germline values: CDR1 MNHEY, CDR2 SVGAGI. There are 12 residues in the CDR3. In DNA form, the CDR3 reads TGTGCCAGCAGTTACTCTGTCGGTGAGCAGTTCTTC. Its translation: CASSYSVGEQFF.

This clone has only a few counts. The genes are TRBV18 and TRBJ1-4; D not certain. The CDR3 is 16 amino acids. Germline V CDR1 and CDR2: KGHSH, LQKENI. V was clipped by 3 bases and J by 0 bases, with 11 bases between them. The CDR3 DNA reads TGTGCCAGCTCACCCTCTCAACAGTCAACTAATGAAAAACTGTTTTTT. This codes for CASSPSQQSTNEKLFF.

CDR3 residues: CAISSGRETQYF. The CDR3 DNA is TGTGCCATCAGTTCCGGGAGAGAGACCCAGTACTTC. The chain employs TRBV10-3 and TRBJ2-5; perhaps TRBD2 as D (6 bases). V was pared by 5 bases and J by 4 bases, with 8 bases between. CDR1 is ENHRY and CDR2 is SYGVKD in the germline V gene. CDR3 size: 12 residues.

This chain connects TRBV7-9 to TRBJ1-3; D possibly corresponds to TRBD1 (6 bases). The germline CDR1 and CDR2 sequences are SEHNR and FQNEAQ (reference sequence). V dropped 5 bases and J dropped 0 bases, with 11 bases sitting between them. This CDR3 has 15 amino acids. In DNA form, the CDR3 reads TGTGCCAGCAGCCCGGACAGCGCCTCTGGAAACACCATATATTTT. Translation: CASSPDSASGNTIYF.

This chain joins TRBV6-1 and TRBJ1-2, with D possibly TRBD1 on 5 matching bases. The CDR3 sequence is 15 residues long. Germline CDR1 and CDR2: MNHNS and SASEGT. Trimming took 0 bases from V and 4 from J, leaving 12 bases between them. The DNA for the CDR3 is TGTGCCAGCAGTGAAGCGCTGACGGGACTCTATGGCTACACCTTC. Encoded protein: CASSEALTGLYGYTF.

The chain is built from TRBV2 and TRBJ2-4, with 13 bases identical to TRBD2. Germline CDR1 and CDR2: SNHLY and FYNNEI. This CDR3 comprises 18 residues. After removal of 5 bases from V and 1 base from J, the junction contained 8 bases not matched to a gene. CDR3 sequence: CASSPRLAGGSAKNIQYF. The CDR3 DNA reads TGTGCCAGCAGTCCCCGACTAGCGGGAGGCTCGGCCAAAAACATTCAGTACTTC.

This sequence joins TRBV18 and TRBJ2-7, with 9 bases that match TRBD2. There are 18 residues in the CDR3. Germline loops: CDR1 KGHSH, CDR2 LQKENI. Trimming at V came to 2 bases and at J to 0 bases, leaving 11 bases not matched to a gene. The chain's CDR3 is CASSPAASGKGLSYEQYF. The CDR3 DNA reads as TGTGCCAGCTCACCAGCGGCTAGCGGGAAGGGGCTCTCCTACGAGCAGTACTTC. The full variable domain, completed using reference TRBV18 and TRBJ2-7, is NAGVMQNPRHLVRRRGQEARLRCSPMKGHSHVYWYRQLPEEGLKFMVYLQKENIIDESGMPKERFSAEFPKEGPSILRIQQVVRGDSAAYFCASSPAASGKGLSYEQYFGPGTRLTVT.

V gene TRBV10-3 combines with J gene TRBJ2-1, with D unclear. Per germline, CDR1 ENHRY and CDR2 SYGVKD. The CDR3 has 13 residues. V lost 2 bases, J lost 8 bases, and 10 bases lay in between. CDR3 amino acids: CAISEAEPDEQFF. CDR3 sequence (DNA): TGTGCCATCAGTGAGGCCGAGCCGGATGAGCAGTTCTTC.

This chain links TRBV3-1 (or the pseudogene TRBV3-2) with TRBJ2-3; D call uncertain. The germline gives CDR1 LGHDT, CDR2 YNNKEL (reference sequence). V was clipped by 4 bases and J by 6 bases, with 17 bases between them. This CDR3 is 15 amino acids long. CDR3 amino acids: CASSLKLSSSDTQYF. The CDR3 region has the DNA TGTGCCAGCAGCCTCAAGTTATCTAGTTCTGATACGCAGTATTTT.

The rearrangement uses TRBV5-1 and TRBJ2-7, with 8 nucleotides matching TRBD1. This CDR3 is 14 amino acids long. Germline CDR1 and CDR2: SGHRS and YFSETQ. V gave up 2 bases and J gave up 4 bases; unmatched junction bases: 5. The CDR3 region is CASSFLGTGYEQYF. The CDR3 DNA follows: TGCGCCAGCAGCTTCCTCGGGACAGGATACGAGCAGTACTTC.

This clone appeared once. This chain connects TRBV9 to TRBJ1-3, with D maybe TRBD1 (6 bases). Germline lookup yields CDR1 SGDLS and CDR2 YYNGEE. V dropped 2 bases and J dropped 3 bases, with 15 bases sitting between them. CDR3 size: 16 residues. The CDR3 DNA reads TGTGCCAGCAGCGTCGGGTCAGGGGTATTTGGAAACACCATATATTTT. It yields the protein CASSVGSGVFGNTIYF. Drawing the rest from reference TRBV9 and TRBJ1-3, the complete variable domain is DSGVTQTPKHLITATGQRVTLRCSPRSGDLSVYWYQQSLDQGLQFLIQYYNGEERAKGNILERFSAQQFPDLHSELNLSSLELGDSALYFCASSVGSGVFGNTIYFGEGSWLTVV.

This chain connects TRBV27 to TRBJ2-1, with D tentatively TRBD2 (5 bases). In germline, CDR1 is MNHEY, CDR2 SMNVEV (reference sequence). This CDR3 has 13 amino acids. The V end was cut by 3 bases, the J end by 9 bases, with 12 bases between. Here the CDR3 DNA reads TGTGCCAGCAGTTTGGTGGGAGAGTCTGAGCAGTTCTTC. It codes for CASSLVGESEQFF.

The gene calls are TRBV6-5 and TRBJ1-5; 7 bases are shared with TRBD1. Germline assignment: CDR1 MNHEY and CDR2 SVGAGI. The CDR3 spans 14 residues. Trimming took 6 bases from V and 5 from J; bases not matched to a gene: 7. The CDR3: CASRFKGADQPQHF. In nucleotides, the CDR3 is TGTGCCAGCAGATTTAAGGGGGCCGATCAGCCCCAGCATTTT.

The V gene is TRBV9, the J gene TRBJ2-1; 10 bases are a match to TRBD2. Trimming cost V 0 bases and J 9 bases; bases outside gene matches: 21. This CDR3 is built from 20 residues. Germline V gene sequence: CDR1 SGDLS, CDR2 YYNGEE. The CDR3 DNA is TGTGCCAGCAGCGTAGCGATTTCTAGCGGGAGTTTTGAGGATACGAGTGAGCAGTTCTTC. Encoded protein: CASSVAISSGSFEDTSEQFF.

V gene TRBV23-1 combines with J gene TRBJ1-1; TRBD1 matches at 7 bases. TRBV23-1 is an ORF, with its function uncertain. The CDR3 has 15 residues. Trimming at V came to 0 bases and at J to 6 bases, leaving 7 bases not matched to a gene. CDR3 in DNA: TGCGCCAGCAGTCAATCGACAGGGTGCGCGGCTGAAGCTTTCTTT. Encoded protein: CASSQSTGCAAEAFF.

This rearrangement joins TRBV27 to TRBJ1-2; 10 nucleotides align to TRBD1. The CDR3 has 17 residues. V shed 3 bases and J 8 bases; nucleotides not matched to a gene: 15. Germline lookup yields CDR1 MNHEY and CDR2 SMNVEV (reference sequence). Here the CDR3 reads CASSFLKTGTGVDGYTF. CDR3 DNA sequence: TGTGCCAGCAGTTTCCTCAAAACGGGGACAGGGGTCGACGGCTACACCTTC.

The CDR3 sequence is CATSGRTGGSGANVLTF. CDR3 sequence (DNA): TGTGCCACCAGTGGTAGGACAGGGGGCAGTGGGGCCAACGTCCTGACTTTC. The chain joins TRBV24-1 to TRBJ2-6, with TRBD1 matching 11 bases. V dropped 5 bases and J dropped 3; count of bases not matched to a gene: 5. Per germline, CDR1 KGHDR and CDR2 SFDVKD. The CDR3 loop spans 17 amino acids.

The gene calls are TRBV28 and TRBJ2-7, with D unresolved. This CDR3 region has 12 residues. The germline V gene encodes CDR1 MDHEN and CDR2 SYDVKM. V was trimmed by 6 bases and J by 4 bases, leaving 10 bases between them. As DNA, the CDR3 is TGTGCCAGCAGCCCCCTCGGTTACGAGCAGTACTTC. Protein product: CASSPLGYEQYF.

The chain carries TRBV11-1 and TRBJ2-7; D gene uncertain. V lost 5 bases, J lost 2 bases, and 10 bases lay in between. The CDR3 sequence is 13 residues long. Germline CDR1 SGHAT, CDR2 FQDESV (reference sequence). The CDR3 here is CASSLDTPYEQYF. The CDR3 bases are TGTGCCAGCAGCCTAGACACCCCCTACGAGCAGTACTTC.

V is TRBV7-3 and J is TRBJ2-1, with TRBD2 as a possible D gene (6 bases). Germline CDR1 reads SGHTA; CDR2 reads FQGTGA. There are 17 residues in the CDR3. V was trimmed by 3 bases and J by 13 bases, leaving 28 bases between them. This CDR3 reads CASSLVSITGTSSRQFF. The CDR3 DNA sequence: TGTGCCAGCAGCTTGGTCTCCATCACCGGGACTTCCTCCAGACAGTTCTTC.

The chain uses TRBV19 and TRBJ2-2, with 9 bases identical to TRBD1. This CDR3 contains 15 residues. With V trimmed by 3 bases and J by 6 bases, 5 bases remained unmatched. Per germline, CDR1 LNHDA and CDR2 SQIVND (reference sequence). CDR3 nucleotide sequence: TGTGCCAGTAGTATTGGGACAGGGCAGGCCGGGGAGCTGTTTTTT. Translation: CASSIGTGQAGELFF.

This rearrangement joins TRBV18 to TRBJ1-4; 9 nucleotides line up with TRBD1. Germline V lookup: CDR1 KGHSH, CDR2 LQKENI. The junction had 2 bases not matched to a gene; V was cut back by 4 bases and J by 5 bases. The CDR3 totals 14 residues. This CDR3 reads CASSRGTGNEKLFF. The DNA of the CDR3 is TGTGCCAGCTCACGCGGGACAGGGAATGAAAAACTGTTTTTT.

The chain links TRBV5-1 to TRBJ2-7; a possible D gene is TRBD1 (8 bases). V was trimmed by 4 bases and J by 5 bases, leaving 16 bases between them. Germline V lookup: CDR1 SGHRS, CDR2 YFSETQ. CDR3 size: 14 residues. CDR3: CASSPTGGGNEQYF. The CDR3 nucleotides read TGCGCCAGCAGCCCTACAGGGGGGGGAAACGAGCAGTACTTC.

V and J are TRBV7-9 and TRBJ2-1; D gene uncertain. The CDR3 covers 16 residues. Per germline, CDR1 SEHNR and CDR2 FQNEAQ (reference sequence). Between the trimmed V and J ends, which lost 1 base and 0 bases, there was a span of 10 bases. The CDR3 region has the DNA TGTGCCAGCAGCTTAGGGTCATACAGCTCCTACAATGAGCAGTTCTTC. Residues: CASSLGSYSSYNEQFF.

The chain recombines TRBV10-3 with TRBJ1-2; D may be TRBD1 (5 bases). CDR1 is ENHRY and CDR2 is SYGVKD in the germline V gene. The CDR3 consists of 13 residues. Trimming removed 6 bases at V and 2 bases at J, with 10 bases between. DNA of the CDR3: TGTGCCATCAGGGTGACAGAGAACTATGGCTACACCTTC. Translating gives CAIRVTENYGYTF.